This T cell receptor (beta chain) was identified in a study of T cells in Graves' hyperthyroidism and ophthalmopathy. General study results and limits: Blood samples included most of the expanded thyroid clonotypes exceeding 0.001.

On this clonotype itself: What it binds is not known.

Ophthalmopathy in the patients scored at least 3 on Clinical Activity Score and at least 4 on NOSPECS grade, lasting under 3 months. Lactation, pregnancy, other autoimmune disease or uncontrolled infection led to exclusion of patients. Fresh peripheral blood, around 10 ml, yielded the PBMCs. Germline CDR1 and CDR2: MNHEY and SMNVEV (reference sequence). Between the trimmed V and J ends, which lost 0 bases and 0 bases, there was a span of 9 bases. This CDR3 comprises 15 residues. RNA transcripts yielded amplified TCR beta CDR3 regions. HTBI primers were employed in a first-round RT-PCR of the TCR CDR3. TCRdb independently ran MiXCR on the multiplex PCR reads; one entry per CDR3 protein. The data contain hundreds of thousands of distinct CDR3 sequences, more than 14% of them singletons.

The chain combines TRBV27 with TRBJ2-7, with D tentatively TRBD2 (5 bases). The source is a woman between 45 and 65 years old with Graves' ophthalmopathy. Sequencing was performed on blood. The CDR3 spells CASSLSREFSYEQYF. Written as DNA, the CDR3 is TGTGCCAGCAGTTTATCAAGGGAGTTCTCCTACGAGCAGTACTTC.